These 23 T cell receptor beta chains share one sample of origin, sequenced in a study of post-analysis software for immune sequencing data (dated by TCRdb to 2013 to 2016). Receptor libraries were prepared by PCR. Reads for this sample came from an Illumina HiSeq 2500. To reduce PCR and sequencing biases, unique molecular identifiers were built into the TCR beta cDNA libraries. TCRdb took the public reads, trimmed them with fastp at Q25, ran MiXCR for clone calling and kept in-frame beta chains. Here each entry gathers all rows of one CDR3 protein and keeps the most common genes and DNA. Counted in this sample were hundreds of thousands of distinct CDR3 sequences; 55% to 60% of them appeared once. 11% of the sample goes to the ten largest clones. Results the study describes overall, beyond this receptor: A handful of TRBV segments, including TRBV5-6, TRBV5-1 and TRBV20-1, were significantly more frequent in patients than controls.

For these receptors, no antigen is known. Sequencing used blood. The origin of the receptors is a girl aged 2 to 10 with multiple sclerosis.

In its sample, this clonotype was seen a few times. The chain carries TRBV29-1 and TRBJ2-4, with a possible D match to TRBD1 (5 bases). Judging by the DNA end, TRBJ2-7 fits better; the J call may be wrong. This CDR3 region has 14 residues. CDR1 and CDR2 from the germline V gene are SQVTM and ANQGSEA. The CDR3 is CSVESTGENYEQYF. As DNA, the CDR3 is TGCAGCGTTGAATCAACAGGAGAAAACTACGAGCAGTACTTC.

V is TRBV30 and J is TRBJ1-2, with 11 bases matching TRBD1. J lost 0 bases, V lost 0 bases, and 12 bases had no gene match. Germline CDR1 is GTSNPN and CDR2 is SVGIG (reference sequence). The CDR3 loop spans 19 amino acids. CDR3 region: CAWSVPYGDRGRANYGYTF. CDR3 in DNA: TGTGCCTGGAGTGTACCTTATGGGGACAGGGGGAGAGCTAACTATGGCTACACCTTC. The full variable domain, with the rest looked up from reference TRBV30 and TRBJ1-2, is SQTIHQWPATLVQPVGSPLSLECTVEGTSNPNLYWYRQAAGRGLQLLFYSVGIGQISSEVPQNLSASRPQDRQFILSSKKLLLSDSGFYLCAWSVPYGDRGRANYGYTFGSGTRLTVV.

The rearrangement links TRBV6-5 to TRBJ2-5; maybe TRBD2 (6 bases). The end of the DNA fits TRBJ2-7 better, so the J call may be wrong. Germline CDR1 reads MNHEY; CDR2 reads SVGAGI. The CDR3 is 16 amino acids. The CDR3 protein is CASSYWGGRSSYEQYF. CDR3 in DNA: TGTGCCAGCAGTTACTGGGGAGGAAGGAGCTCCTACGAGCAGTACTTC.

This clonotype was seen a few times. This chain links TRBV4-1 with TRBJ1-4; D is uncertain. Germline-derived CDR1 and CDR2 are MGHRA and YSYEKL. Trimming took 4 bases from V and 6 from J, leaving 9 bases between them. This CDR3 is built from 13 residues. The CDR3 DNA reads TGCGCCAGCAGCCCCCGGAGGGATGAAAAACTGTTTTTT. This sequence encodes CASSPRRDEKLFF.

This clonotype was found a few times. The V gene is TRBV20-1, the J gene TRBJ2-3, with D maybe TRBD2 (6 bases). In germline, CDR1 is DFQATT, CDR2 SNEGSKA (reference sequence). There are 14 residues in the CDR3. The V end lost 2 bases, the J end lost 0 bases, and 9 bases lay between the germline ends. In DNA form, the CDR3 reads TGCAGTGCTAGAAGGAGCGGGAGCACAGATACGCAGTATTTT. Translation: CSARRSGSTDTQYF.

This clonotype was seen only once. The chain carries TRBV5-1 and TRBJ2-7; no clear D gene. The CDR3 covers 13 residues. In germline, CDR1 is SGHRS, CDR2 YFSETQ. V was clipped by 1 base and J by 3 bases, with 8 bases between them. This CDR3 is CASSLSAYYEQYF. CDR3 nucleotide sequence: TGCGCCAGCAGCTTGTCGGCTTACTACGAGCAGTACTTC.

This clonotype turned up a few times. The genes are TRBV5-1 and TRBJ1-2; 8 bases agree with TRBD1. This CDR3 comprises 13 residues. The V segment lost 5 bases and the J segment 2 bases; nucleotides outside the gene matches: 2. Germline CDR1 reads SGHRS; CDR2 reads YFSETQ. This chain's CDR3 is CASRTGENYGYTF. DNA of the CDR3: TGCGCCAGCAGGACAGGGGAAAACTATGGCTACACCTTC.

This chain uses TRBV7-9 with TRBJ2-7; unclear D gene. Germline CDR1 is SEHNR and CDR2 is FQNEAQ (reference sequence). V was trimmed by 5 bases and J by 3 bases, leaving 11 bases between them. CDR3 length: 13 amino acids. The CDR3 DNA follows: TGTGCCAGCAGCCCGCCAGAAGACTACGAGCAGTACTTC. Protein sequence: CASSPPEDYEQYF.

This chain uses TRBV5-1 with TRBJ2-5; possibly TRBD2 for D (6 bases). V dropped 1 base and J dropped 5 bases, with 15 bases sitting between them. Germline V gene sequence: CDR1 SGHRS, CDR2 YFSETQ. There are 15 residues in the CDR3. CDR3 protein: CASSLRTGVRETQYF. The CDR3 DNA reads TGCGCCAGCAGCTTGCGGACGGGAGTTAGGGAGACCCAGTACTTC.

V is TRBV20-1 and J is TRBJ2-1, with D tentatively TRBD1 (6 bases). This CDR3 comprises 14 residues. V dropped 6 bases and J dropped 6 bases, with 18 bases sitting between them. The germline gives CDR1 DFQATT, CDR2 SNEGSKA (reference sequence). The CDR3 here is CSAPDPRGGNEQFF. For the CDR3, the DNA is TGCAGTGCCCCTGACCCTCGAGGGGGCAATGAGCAGTTCTTC.

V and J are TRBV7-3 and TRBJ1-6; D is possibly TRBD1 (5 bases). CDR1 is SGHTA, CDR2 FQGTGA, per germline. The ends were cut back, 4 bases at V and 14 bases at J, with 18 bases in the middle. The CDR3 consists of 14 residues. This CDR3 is CASSSTTIRVALHF. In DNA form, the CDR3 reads TGTGCCAGCAGCTCAACGACGATCAGGGTGGCCCTCCACTTT.

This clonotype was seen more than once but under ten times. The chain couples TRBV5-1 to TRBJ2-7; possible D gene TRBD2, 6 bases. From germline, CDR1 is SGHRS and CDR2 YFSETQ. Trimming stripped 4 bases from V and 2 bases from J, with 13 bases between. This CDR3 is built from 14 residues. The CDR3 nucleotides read TGCGCCAGCAGCACAGACGGGACTCCCTACGAGCAGTACTTC. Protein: CASSTDGTPYEQYF.

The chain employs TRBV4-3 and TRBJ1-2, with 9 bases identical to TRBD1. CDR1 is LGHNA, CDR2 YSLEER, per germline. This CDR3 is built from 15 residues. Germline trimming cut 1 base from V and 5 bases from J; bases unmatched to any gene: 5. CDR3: CASSQGGQGFYGYTF. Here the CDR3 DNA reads TGCGCCAGCAGCCAAGGAGGACAGGGGTTTTATGGCTACACCTTC.

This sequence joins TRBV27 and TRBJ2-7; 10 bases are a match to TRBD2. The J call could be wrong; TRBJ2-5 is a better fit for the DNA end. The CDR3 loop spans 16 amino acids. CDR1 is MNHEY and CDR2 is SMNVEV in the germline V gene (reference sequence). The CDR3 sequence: CASRMASGGGFETQYF. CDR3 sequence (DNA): TGTGCCAGCAGGATGGCTAGCGGGGGTGGGTTCGAGACCCAGTACTTC.

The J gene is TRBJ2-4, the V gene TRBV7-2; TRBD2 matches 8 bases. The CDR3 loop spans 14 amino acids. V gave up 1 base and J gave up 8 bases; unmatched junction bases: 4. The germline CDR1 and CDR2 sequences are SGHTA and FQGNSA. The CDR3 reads CASSLVGGADIQYF. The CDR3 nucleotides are TGTGCCAGCAGCTTAGTCGGGGGGGCAGACATTCAGTACTTC. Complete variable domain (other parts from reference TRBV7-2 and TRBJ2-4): GAGVSQSPSNKVTEKGKDVELRCDPISGHTALYWYRQSLGQGLEFLIYFQGNSAPDKSGLPSDRFSAERTGGSVSTLTIQRTQQEDSAVYLCASSLVGGADIQYFGAGTRLSVL.

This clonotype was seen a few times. CDR3 bases: TGTGCCAGCAGTCCCACTACTAGCGGGAGGGGGGAGCAGTACTTC. This translates into CASSPTTSGRGEQYF. This chain joins TRBV25-1 and TRBJ2-7, with 13 bases lining up with TRBD2. Germline values: CDR1 MGHDK, CDR2 SYGVNS. The CDR3 has 15 amino acids. J gave up 7 bases and V 5 bases, and 8 bases lay outside the gene matches.

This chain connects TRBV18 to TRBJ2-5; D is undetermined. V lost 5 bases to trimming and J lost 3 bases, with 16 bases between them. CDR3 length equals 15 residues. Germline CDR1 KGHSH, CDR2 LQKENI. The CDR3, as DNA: TGTGCCAGCTCATCTTGGGGAAACCAAGAAGAGACCCAGTACTTC. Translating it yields CASSSWGNQEETQYF.

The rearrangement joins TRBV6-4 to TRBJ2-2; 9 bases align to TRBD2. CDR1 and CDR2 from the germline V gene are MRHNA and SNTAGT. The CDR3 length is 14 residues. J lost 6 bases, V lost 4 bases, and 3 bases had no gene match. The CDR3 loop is CASSALAGSGELFF. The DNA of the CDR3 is TGTGCCAGCAGTGCACTAGCGGGTTCCGGGGAGCTGTTTTTT.

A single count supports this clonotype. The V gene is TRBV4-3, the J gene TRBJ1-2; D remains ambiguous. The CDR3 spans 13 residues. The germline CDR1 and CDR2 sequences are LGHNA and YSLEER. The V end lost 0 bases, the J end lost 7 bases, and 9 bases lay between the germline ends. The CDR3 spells CASSQEEWGGYTF. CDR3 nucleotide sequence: TGCGCCAGCAGCCAAGAAGAATGGGGTGGCTACACCTTC.

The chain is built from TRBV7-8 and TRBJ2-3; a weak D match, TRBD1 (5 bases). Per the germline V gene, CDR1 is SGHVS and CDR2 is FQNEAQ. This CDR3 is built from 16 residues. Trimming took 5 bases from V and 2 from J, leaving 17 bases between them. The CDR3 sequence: CASSPIQRQITDTQYF. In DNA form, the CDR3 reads TGTGCCAGCAGCCCCATCCAAAGACAGATCACAGATACGCAGTATTTT.

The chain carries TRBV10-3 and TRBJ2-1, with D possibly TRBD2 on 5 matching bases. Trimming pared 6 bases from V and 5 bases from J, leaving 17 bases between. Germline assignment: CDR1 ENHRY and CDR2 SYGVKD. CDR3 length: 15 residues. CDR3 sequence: CAISPDSLPHNEQFF. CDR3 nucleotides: TGTGCCATCAGCCCGGACTCCCTCCCGCACAATGAGCAGTTCTTC.

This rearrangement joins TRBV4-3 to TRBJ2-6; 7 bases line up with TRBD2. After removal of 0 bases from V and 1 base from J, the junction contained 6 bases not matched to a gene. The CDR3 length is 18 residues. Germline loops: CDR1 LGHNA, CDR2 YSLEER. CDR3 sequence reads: CASSQDGGGRSGANVLTF. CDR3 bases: TGCGCCAGCAGCCAAGATGGGGGGGGGAGATCTGGGGCCAACGTCCTGACTTTC.

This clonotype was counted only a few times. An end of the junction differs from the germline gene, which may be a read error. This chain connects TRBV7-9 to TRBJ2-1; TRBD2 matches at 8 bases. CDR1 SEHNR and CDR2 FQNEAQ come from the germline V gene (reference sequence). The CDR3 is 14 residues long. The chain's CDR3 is CVSSSQREYNEQFF. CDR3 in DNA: TGTGTCAGCAGCTCCCAGCGGGAGTACAATGAGCAGTTCTTC.